Given below is one T cell receptor (beta chain) in context. Germline V CDR1 and CDR2: DFQATT, SNEGSKA (reference sequence). This CDR3 spans 16 amino acids. V lost 7 bases, J lost 5 bases, and 14 bases stayed unmatched. TCRdb passed the RT-PCR reads through MiXCR, listing each CDR3 protein once. The table shows about 680,000 distinct CDR3 sequences, with more than 13% occurring only once. This clonotype was sampled from a female donor in good health, serving as a healthy control. J is TRBJ2-2 and V is TRBV20-1; 9 bases agree with TRBD1. Sequences were obtained from memory CD4+ T cells from blood. The CDR3 DNA follows: TGCAGTGTTCCGGGACAGGGAGCGTCGCGGACCGGGGAGCTGTTTTTT. It translates to CSVPGQGASRTGELFF.